The present TCR beta chain was sequenced within a study of blood T cells in healthy people across ages. Together with a sample-barcoded 5' primer, a J-beta primer mix was included in a second PCR lasting about 7 to 11 cycles. MiXCR was run by TCRdb on the 5' RACE reads, yielding one entry per CDR3 protein. The sample consists of about 780,000 distinct CDR3 sequences, about half of them appearing once. This clonotype has more than one count but fewer than ten. This clonotype was obtained from a man older than 75 in good health. The material sequenced was blood.

The CDR3 reads CASSPLRRGLNQPQHF. In nucleotides, the CDR3 is TGTGCCAGCAGCCCGTTACGGCGTGGCCTCAATCAGCCCCAGCATTTT. The V call is TRBV28, the J call TRBJ1-5; no clear D. V was cut by 6 bases and J by 3 bases, with 18 bases left in between. This CDR3 spans 16 amino acids. Germline V gives CDR1 MDHEN, CDR2 SYDVKM.